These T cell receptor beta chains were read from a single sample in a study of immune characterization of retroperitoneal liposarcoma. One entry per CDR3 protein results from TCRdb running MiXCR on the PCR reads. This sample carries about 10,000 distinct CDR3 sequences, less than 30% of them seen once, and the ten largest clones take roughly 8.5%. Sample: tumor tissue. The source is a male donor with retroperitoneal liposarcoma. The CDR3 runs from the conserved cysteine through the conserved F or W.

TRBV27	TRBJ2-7	CASSLTANSYEQHF
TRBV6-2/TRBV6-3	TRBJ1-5	CASSQRAGSNQPQHF
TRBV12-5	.	CASGLALIRGLAGRGSYEQYF
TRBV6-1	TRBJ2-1	CASGPSAKQFF
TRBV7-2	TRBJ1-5	CASSPGGQPQHF
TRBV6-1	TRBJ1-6	CASSLGQKNSPLHF
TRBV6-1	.	CASYRNGYYEQYF
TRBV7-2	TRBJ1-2	CASSLVRDVSYTF
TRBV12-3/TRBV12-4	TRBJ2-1	CASSFGGGSSYNEQFF
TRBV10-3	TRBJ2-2	CAITQGANTGELFF
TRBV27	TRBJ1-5	CASSHREGSNQPQHF
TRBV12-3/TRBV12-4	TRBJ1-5	CASSRGQEGGQPQHF
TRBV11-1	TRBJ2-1	CASSLGQGNYNEQFF
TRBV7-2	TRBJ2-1	CASSLGLAGIEQFF
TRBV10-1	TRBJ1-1	CASSERQNTEAFF
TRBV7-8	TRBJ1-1	CASRDRLGNTEAFF
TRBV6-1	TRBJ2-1	CASSAASGGLSSYNEQFF
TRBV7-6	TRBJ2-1	CASSLEGGSREQFF
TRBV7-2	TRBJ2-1	CASSLASSGTYNEQFF
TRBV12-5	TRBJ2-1	CASGPSRQETQFF
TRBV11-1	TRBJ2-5	CASSLEFAGNNEQYF
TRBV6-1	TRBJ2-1	CASSEVGTSYEQFF
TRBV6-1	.	CASSELVSEQYF
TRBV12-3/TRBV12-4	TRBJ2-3	CASSFSGGTDTQYF
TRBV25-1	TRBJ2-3	CASEGAGEGFYTQYF
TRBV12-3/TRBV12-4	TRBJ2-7	CASSLEGGGEQYF
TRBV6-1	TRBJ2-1	CASVQASGAYEQFF
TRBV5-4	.	CASSTRSGWRGGREQYF
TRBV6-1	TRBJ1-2	CASRRDTSVNYGYTF
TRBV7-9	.	CASSSASTYEQYF
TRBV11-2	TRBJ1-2	CASSPRGGVHYGYTF
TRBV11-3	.	CASSPTVRNEQYF
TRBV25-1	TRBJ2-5	CASTPTGFGGETQYF
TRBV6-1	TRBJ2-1	CASSELAGGRQETQFF
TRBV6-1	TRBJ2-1	CASSYTWNNEQFF
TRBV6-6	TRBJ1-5	CASSYGEGSQPQHF
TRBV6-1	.	CATRGGAYEQYF
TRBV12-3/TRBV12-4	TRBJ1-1	CASTYDRPNTEAFF
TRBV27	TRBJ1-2	CASSLSQGNYGYTF
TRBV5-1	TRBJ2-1	CASSEWDSPSYFYEQFF
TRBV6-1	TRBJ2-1	CASSTLRGAEQFF
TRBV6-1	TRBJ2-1	CASSSTGPYEQFF
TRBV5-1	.	CASSLELAVNNEQYF
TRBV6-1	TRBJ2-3	CASSEGWAGVTDTQYF
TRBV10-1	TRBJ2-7	CASNRQGTSYEQYF
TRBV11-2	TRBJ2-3	CASRLQITGGTDTQYF
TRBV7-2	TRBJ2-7	CASSQHGLAGNYEQYF
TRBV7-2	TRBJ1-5	CASSLDNNQPQHF
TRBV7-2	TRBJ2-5	CASSLDRREQYF
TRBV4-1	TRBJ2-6	CASSQGATHSGANVLTF
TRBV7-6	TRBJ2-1	CASSPRLLAGGVHEQFF
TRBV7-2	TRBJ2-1	CASSLGGHQGETQFF
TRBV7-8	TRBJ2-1	CASSLSVETGGVQFF
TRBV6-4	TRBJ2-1	CASSDSSGTGHNEQFF
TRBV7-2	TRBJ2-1	CASSSGLAGPFYEQFF
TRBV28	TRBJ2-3	CASSFGTGEGADTQYF
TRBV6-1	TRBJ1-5	CASSSDRYSNQPQHF